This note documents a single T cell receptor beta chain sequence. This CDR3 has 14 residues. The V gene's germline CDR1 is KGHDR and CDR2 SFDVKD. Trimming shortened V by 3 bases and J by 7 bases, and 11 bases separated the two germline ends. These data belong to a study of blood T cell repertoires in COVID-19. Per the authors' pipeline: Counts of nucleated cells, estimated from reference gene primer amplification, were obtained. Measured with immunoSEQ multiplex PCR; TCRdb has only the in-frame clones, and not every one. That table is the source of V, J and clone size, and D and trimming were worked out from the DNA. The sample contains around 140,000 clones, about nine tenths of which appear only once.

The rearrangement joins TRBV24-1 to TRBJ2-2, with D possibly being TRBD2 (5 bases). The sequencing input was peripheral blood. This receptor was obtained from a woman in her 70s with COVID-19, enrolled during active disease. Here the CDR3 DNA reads TGTGCCACCAGTGATAGGAATGCGGGCGGGGAGCTGTTTTTT. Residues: CATSDRNAGGELFF.